This T cell receptor beta chain came from a study of CD8 T cells in Susac syndrome (dated 2019 in TCRdb). A note on the overall study: The study used repertoire sequencing to test whether antigen drove CD8+ T cell activation and differentiation in Susac syndrome. Findings and caveats that apply to the study as a whole: The TCR sequencing and HLA analysis was acknowledged to have included a relatively small number of individuals.

About this clonotype itself: Its antigen remains unidentified. No much larger clone exists at a distance of one base, and base qualities are not known.

The CDR3 spans 15 residues, from the cysteine through the phenylalanine. Here the CDR3 DNA is all that survives: 45 bases in frame from base 1. Reading the germline V gene (reference sequence) gives CDR1 SEHNR and CDR2 FQNEAQ. V loses 5 bases, J loses 0 bases, and the germline ends lie 13 bases apart. High-throughput TCR beta sequencing profiled peripheral blood CD8+ and CD4+ T cells from healthy donors, Susac syndrome patients and multiple sclerosis patients. The healthy donors served as controls matched for age and sex. Bulk CD8+ and CD4+ T cells were purified magnetically by negative isolation, whereas CD8+ TEMRA cells were enriched by FACS. Blood was collected in EDTA tubes and processed within 24 hours, with PBMCs isolated through density gradient centrifugation. PBMCs intended for TCR sequencing were cryopreserved in liquid nitrogen and were subsequently thawed in a 37 degrees C water bath. The sorted or isolated CD4+, CD8+ and CD8+ TEMRA cells had a purity of 90% or higher.

RNA was extracted with the RNeasy kit and about 0.5 to 1 ug was reverse transcribed using random hexamers. TCR beta CDR3 regions were amplified with the immunoSEQ multiplex PCR assay covering 54 Vbeta and 13 Jbeta segments. To correct PCR amplification bias, a synthetic template baseline was used for both primer optimization and computational correction. The study's own analysis went as follows. Reads were annotated to V, D and J genes per IMGT and analyzed with immunoSEQ Analyzer, keeping only productive sequences. Clonality was computed as one minus Shannon entropy normalized by log2 of the number of productive unique sequences. For each patient and control, public and private clones were evaluated among the 100 most prevalent clones. A clone was defined as Susac-specific if it was absent from the healthy and MS cohorts, from some 1,100 published viral clones and from other ImmuneACCESS disease sequences. TCRdb ran its own pipeline on the public reads, namely fastp trimming at Q25 and MiXCR clone calling, and kept in-frame beta chains. Each entry is one CDR3 protein sequence, shown with its most common DNA and genes. In this record, the V and J calls reflect TCRdb's handling and not the investigators' own analysis. The sample table shows 160,000 or so distinct CDR3 sequences, and 80% to 95% are seen once. Clones ranked in the top ten supply approximately 0.14% of the sample.

The receptor comes from a human donor in good health. The rearrangement combines TRBV7-9 with TRBJ1-1, with TRBD1 tentatively as D gene (5 bases match). The sample consisted of CD4+ T cells from PBMCs. The base sequence is TGTGCCAGCAGCCCACAGGTGCGTATGAACACTGAAGCTTTCTTT. Its coded protein is CASSPQVRMNTEAFF.